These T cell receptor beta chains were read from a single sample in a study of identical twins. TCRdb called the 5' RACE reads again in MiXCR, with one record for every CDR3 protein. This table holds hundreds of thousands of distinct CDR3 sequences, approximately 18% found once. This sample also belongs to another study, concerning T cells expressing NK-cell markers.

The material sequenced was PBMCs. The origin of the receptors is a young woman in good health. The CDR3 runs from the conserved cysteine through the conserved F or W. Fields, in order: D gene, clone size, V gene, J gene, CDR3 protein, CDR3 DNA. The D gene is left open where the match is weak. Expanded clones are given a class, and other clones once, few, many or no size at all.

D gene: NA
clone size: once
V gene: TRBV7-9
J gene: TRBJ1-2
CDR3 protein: CATPRQGDGYTF
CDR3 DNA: TGTGCCACCCCCCGGCAGGGTGATGGCTACACCTTC

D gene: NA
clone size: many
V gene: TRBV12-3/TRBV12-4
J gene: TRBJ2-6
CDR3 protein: CASSLGQTGANVLTF
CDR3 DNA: TGTGCCAGCAGTTTAGGCCAGACTGGGGCCAACGTCCTGACTTTC

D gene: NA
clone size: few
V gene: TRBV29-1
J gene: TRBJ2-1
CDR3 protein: CSVGHYNEQFF
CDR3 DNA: TGCAGCGTTGGACATTACAATGAGCAGTTCTTC

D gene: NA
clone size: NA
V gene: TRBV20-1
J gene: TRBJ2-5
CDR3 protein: CSASGKRVSGETQYF
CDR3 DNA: TGCAGTGCTAGTGGCAAGAGAGTGAGTGGGGAGACCCAGTACTTC

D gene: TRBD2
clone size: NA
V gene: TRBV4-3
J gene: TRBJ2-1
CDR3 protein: CASSPRISPGGRALNEQFF
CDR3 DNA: TGCGCCAGCAGCCCAAGAATAAGTCCTGGCGGGAGGGCTCTCAATGAGCAGTTCTTC

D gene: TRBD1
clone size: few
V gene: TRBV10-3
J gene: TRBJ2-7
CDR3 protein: CAISEYGTGVEQYF
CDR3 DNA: TGTGCCATCAGTGAGTATGGGACAGGGGTCGAGCAGTACTTC

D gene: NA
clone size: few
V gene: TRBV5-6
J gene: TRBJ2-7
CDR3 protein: CASSLSATSSYEQYF
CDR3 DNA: TGTGCCAGCAGCTTGTCCGCAACCAGCTCCTACGAGCAGTACTTC

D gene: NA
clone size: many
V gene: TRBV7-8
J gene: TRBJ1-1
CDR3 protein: CASSLGLGTEAFF
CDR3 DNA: TGTGCCAGCAGCTTAGGTCTCGGTACTGAAGCTTTCTTT

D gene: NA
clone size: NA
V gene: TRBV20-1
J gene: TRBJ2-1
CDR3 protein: CSAGPVNEQFF
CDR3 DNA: TGCAGTGCCGGCCCTGTCAATGAGCAGTTCTTC

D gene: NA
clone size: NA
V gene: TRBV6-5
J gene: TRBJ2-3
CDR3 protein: CASSYRRGDTQYF
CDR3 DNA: TGTGCCAGCAGTTATCGGCGCGGAGATACGCAGTATTTT

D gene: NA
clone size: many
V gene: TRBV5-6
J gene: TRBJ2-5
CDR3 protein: CASVPQGYETQYF
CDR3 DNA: TGTGCCAGCGTCCCCCAGGGGTACGAGACCCAGTACTTC

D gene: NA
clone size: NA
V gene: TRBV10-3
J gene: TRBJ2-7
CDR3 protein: CAISESDLTYEQYF
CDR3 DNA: TGTGCCATCAGTGAGTCGGACTTGACCTACGAGCAGTACTTC

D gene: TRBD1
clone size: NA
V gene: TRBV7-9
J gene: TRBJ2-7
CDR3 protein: CASSEFNRGEQYF
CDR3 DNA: TGTGCCAGCAGCGAATTTAACAGGGGTGAGCAGTACTTC

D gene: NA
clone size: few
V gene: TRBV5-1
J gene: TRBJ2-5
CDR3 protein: CASSNGSLYQETQYF
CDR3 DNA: TGCGCCAGCAGTAACGGATCACTGTACCAAGAGACCCAGTACTTC

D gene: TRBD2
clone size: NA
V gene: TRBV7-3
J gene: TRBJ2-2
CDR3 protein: CASSNRPSGGTVGELFF
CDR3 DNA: TGTGCCAGCAGTAATCGCCCTAGCGGGGGGACGGTCGGGGAGCTGTTTTTT

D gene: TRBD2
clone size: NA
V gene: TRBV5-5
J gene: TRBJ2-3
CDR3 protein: CASSTGLAGAIDTQYF
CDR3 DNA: TGTGCCAGCAGCACCGGACTAGCGGGAGCGATAGATACGCAGTATTTT

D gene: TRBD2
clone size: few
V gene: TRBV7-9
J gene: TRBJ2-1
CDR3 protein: CANPAGGGRFF
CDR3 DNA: TGTGCCAACCCTGCGGGGGGGGGACGGTTCTTC

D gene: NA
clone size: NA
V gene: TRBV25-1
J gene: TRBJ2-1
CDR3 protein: CASKRSGSNEQFF
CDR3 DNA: TGTGCCAGCAAGCGGAGCGGGTCAAATGAGCAGTTCTTC